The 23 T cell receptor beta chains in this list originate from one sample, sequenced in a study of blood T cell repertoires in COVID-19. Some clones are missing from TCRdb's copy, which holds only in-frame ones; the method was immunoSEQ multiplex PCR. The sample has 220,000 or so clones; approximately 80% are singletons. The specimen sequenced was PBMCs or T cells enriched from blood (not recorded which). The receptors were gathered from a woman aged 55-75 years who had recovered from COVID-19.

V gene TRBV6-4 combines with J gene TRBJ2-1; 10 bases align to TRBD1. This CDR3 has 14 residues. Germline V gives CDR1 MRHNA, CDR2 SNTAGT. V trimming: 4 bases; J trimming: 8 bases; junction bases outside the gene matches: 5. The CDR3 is CASSGGQGFDEQFF. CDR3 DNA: TGTGCCAGCAGTGGGGGACAGGGGTTCGATGAGCAGTTCTTC.

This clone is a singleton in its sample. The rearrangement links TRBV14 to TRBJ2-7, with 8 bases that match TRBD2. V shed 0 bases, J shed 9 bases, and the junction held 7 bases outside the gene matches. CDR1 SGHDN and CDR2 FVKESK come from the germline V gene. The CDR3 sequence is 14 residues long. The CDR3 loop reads CASSQEYGLAAQYF. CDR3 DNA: TGTGCCAGCAGCCAAGAATACGGACTAGCCGCGCAGTACTTC.

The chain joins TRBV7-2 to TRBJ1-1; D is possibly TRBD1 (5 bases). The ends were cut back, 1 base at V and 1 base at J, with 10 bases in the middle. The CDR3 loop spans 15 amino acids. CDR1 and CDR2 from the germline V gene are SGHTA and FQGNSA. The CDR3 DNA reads TGTGCCAGCAGCTTAGGGGGCTTGGGGAACACTGAAGCTTTCTTT. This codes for CASSLGGLGNTEAFF.

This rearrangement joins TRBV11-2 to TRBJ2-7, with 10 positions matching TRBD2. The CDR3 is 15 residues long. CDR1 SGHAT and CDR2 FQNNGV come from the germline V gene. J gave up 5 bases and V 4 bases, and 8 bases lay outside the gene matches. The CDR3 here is CASSSSSGSTHEQYF. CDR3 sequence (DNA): TGTGCCAGCAGCTCCTCTAGCGGGAGTACGCACGAGCAGTACTTC.

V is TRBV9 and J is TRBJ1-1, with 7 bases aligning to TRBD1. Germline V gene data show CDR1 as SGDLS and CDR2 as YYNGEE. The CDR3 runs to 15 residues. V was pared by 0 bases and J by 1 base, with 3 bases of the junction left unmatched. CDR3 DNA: TGTGCCAGCAGCGTAGGACAGGGTAAGAACACTGAAGCTTTCTTT. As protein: CASSVGQGKNTEAFF.

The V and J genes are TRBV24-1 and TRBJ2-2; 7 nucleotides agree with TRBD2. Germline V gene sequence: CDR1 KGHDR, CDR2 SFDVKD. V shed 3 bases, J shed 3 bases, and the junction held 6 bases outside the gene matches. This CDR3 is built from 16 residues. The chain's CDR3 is CATSDGQGGDTGELFF. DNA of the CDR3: TGTGCCACCAGTGATGGGCAGGGAGGGGACACCGGGGAGCTGTTTTTT.

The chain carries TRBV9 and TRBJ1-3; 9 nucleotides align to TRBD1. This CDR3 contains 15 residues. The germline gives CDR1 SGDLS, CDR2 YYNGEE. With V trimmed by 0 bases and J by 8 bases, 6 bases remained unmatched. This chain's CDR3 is CASSVGGQGIDTIYF. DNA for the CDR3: TGTGCCAGCAGCGTAGGGGGACAGGGAATAGACACCATATATTTT.

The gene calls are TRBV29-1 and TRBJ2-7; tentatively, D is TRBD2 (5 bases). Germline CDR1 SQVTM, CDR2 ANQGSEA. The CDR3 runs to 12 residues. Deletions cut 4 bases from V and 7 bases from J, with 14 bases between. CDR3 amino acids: CSVGGRDTEQYF. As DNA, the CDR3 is TGCAGCGTTGGAGGACGGGATACGGAGCAGTACTTC.

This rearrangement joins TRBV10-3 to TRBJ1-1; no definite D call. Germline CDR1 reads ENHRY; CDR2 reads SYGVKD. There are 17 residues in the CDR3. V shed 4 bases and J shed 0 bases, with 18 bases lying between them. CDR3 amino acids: CAISARGRDFMNTEAFF. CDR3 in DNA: TGTGCCATCAGTGCACGAGGGAGGGATTTTATGAACACTGAAGCTTTCTTT.

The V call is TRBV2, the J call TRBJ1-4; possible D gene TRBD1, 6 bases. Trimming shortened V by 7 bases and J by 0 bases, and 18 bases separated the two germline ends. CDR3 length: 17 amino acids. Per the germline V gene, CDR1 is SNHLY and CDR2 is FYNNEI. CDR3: CASITGTLFATNEKLFF. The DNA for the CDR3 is TGTGCCAGCATTACCGGGACATTGTTTGCAACTAATGAAAAACTGTTTTTT.

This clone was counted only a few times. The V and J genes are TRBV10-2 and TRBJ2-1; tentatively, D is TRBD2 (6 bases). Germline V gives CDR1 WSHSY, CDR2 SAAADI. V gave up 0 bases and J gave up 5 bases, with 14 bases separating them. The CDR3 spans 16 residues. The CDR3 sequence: CASSESFASVDNEQFF. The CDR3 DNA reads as TGCGCCAGCAGTGAGTCGTTTGCTAGCGTAGACAATGAGCAGTTCTTC.

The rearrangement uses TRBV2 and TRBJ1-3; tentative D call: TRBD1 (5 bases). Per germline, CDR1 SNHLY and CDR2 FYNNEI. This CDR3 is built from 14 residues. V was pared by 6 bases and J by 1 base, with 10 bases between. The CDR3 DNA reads TGTGCCAGCAGCCGGGAGGGGTCTGGAAACACCATATATTTT. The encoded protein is CASSREGSGNTIYF.

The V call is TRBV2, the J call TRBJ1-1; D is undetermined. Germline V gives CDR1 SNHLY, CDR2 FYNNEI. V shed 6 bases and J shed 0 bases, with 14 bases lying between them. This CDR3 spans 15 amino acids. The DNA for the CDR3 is TGTGCCAGCAGCTTTCGGGGTCGGATGAACACTGAAGCTTTCTTT. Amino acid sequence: CASSFRGRMNTEAFF.

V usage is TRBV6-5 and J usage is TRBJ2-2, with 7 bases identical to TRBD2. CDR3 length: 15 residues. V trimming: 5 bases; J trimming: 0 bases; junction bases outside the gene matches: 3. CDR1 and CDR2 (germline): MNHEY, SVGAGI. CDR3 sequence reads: CASSLSGANTGELFF. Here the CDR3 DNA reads TGTGCCAGCAGTCTCAGCGGGGCGAACACCGGGGAGCTGTTTTTT.

The CDR3 nucleotides read TGTGCCAGCAGCTTCCAAAGCCCGGGAACTGAAGCTTTCTTT. Amino acid sequence: CASSFQSPGTEAFF. The V gene is TRBV7-8, the J gene TRBJ1-1; D unclear. The CDR3 sequence is 14 residues long. V was shortened by 3 bases and J by 5 bases, with 13 bases between the two germline ends. Germline V gene sequence: CDR1 SGHVS, CDR2 FQNEAQ.

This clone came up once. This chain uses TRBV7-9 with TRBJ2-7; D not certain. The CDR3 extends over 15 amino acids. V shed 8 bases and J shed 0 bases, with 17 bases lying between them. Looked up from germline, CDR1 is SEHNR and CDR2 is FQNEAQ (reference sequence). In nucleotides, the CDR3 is TGTGCCAGCTCCAAAGCCGGGTCGAGCTCCTACGAGCAGTACTTC. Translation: CASSKAGSSSYEQYF.

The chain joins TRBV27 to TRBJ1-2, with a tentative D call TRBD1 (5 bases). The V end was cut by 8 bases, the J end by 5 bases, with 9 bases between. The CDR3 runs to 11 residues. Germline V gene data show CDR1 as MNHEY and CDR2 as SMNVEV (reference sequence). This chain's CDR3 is CASQGRYGYTF. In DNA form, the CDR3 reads TGTGCCAGCCAGGGAAGGTATGGCTACACCTTC.

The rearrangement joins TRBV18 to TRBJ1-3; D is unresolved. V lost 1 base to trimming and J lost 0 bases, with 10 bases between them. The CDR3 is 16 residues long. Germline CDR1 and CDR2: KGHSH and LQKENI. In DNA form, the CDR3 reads TGTGCCAGCTCACCACGGCGAGGGATCTCTGGAAACACCATATATTTT. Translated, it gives CASSPRRGISGNTIYF.

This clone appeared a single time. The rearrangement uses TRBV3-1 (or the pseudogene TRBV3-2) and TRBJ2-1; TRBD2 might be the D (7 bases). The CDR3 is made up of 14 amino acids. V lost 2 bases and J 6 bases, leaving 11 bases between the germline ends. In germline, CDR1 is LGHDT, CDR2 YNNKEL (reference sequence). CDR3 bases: TGTGCCAGCAGCCAAAGTGGGGGGGCCAATGAGCAGTTCTTC. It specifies CASSQSGGANEQFF.

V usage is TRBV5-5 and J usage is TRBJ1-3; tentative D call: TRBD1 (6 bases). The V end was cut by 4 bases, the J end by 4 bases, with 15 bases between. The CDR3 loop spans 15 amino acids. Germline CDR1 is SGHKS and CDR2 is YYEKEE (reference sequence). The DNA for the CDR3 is TGTGCCAGCAGCCTAATTACAGGGTTAGGAAACACCATATATTTT. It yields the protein CASSLITGLGNTIYF.

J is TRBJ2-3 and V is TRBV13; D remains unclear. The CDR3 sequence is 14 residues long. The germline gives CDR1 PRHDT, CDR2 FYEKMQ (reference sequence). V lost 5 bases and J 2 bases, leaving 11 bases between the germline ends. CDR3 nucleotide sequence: TGTGCCAGCAGCCGCAGATCGCCCACAGATACGCAGTATTTT. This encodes CASSRRSPTDTQYF.

Here the CDR3 reads CSVGPSSGGFNEQFF. CDR3 coding DNA: TGCAGCGTTGGCCCGTCTAGCGGGGGGTTTAATGAGCAGTTCTTC. The chain has TRBV29-1 and TRBJ2-1, with 11 bases identical to TRBD2. The CDR3 extends over 15 amino acids. V was clipped by 4 bases and J by 7 bases; unmatched bases: 9. CDR1 and CDR2 (germline): SQVTM, ANQGSEA.

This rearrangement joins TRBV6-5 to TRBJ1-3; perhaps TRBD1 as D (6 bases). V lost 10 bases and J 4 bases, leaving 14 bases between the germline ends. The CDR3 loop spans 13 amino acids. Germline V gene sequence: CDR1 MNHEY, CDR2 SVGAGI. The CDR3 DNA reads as TGTGCCACGCTAAAGGGGGTCGGAAACACCATATATTTT. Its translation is CATLKGVGNTIYF.